This TCR beta chain was sequenced in a study of regulatory T cells in long-lasting Graves disease. According to the study, TCR beta libraries were built with iRepertoire HTBI primers and CDR3-region Arm-PCR. TCRdb called the multiplex PCR reads again in MiXCR, with one record for every CDR3 protein. Of about 470,000 distinct CDR3 sequences in the sample, about 15% were seen once. As to time point: newly diagnosed GD, antithyroid drugs for less than 3 months. PBMCs provided the RNA from which the TCR library was made. The CDR3 runs to 17 residues. CDR1 KGHSH and CDR2 LQKENI come from the germline V gene. The ends were cut back, 6 bases at V and 4 bases at J, with 23 bases in the middle. This clonotype was seen ten or more times. The sample also formed part of further work on T cells in Graves' hyperthyroidism and ophthalmopathy.

Sample: peripheral blood mononuclear cells (PBMCs), taken at new diagnosis, from a patient treated with antithyroid drugs. This TCR was recovered from a woman aged 25-40 years with Graves disease. The chain employs TRBV18 and TRBJ2-3; D possibly corresponds to TRBD2 (5 bases). The CDR3 reads CASSPEGTGISADTQYF. The DNA for the CDR3 is TGTGCCAGCTCCCCCGAGGGAACGGGGATTTCGGCAGATACGCAGTATTTT. Based on the CDR3 plus reference TRBV18 and TRBJ2-3, the full variable domain is NAGVMQNPRHLVRRRGQEARLRCSPMKGHSHVYWYRQLPEEGLKFMVYLQKENIIDESGMPKERFSAEFPKEGPSILRIQQVVRGDSAAYFCASSPEGTGISADTQYFGPGTRLTVL.